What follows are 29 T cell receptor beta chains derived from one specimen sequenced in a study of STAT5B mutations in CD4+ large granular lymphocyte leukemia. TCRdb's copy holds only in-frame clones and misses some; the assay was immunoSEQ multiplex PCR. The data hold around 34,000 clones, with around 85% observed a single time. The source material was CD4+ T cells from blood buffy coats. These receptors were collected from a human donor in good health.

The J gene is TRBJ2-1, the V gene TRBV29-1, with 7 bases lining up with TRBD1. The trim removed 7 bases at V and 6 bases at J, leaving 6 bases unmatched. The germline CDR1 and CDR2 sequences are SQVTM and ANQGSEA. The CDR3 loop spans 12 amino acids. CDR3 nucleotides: TGCAGCGGGAAGACAGGGTCCAATGAGCAGTTCTTC. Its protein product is CSGKTGSNEQFF.

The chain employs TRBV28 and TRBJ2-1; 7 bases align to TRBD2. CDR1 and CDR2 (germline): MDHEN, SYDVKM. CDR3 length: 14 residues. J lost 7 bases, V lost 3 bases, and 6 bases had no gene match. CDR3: CASSLGGVVNEQFF. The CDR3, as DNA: TGTGCCAGCAGTTTGGGGGGGGTGGTTAATGAGCAGTTCTTC.

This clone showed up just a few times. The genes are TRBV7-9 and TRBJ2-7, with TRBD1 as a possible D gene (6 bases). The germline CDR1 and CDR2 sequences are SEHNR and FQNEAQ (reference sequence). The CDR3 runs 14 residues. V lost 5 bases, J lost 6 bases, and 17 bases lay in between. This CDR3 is CASSHWDTRGEQYF. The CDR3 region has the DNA TGTGCCAGCAGCCACTGGGACACCCGGGGCGAGCAGTACTTC. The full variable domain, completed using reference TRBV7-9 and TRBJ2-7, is DTGVSQNPRHKITKRGQNVTFRCDPISEHNRLYWYRQTLGQGPEFLTYFQNEAQLEKSRLLSDRFSAERPKGSFSTLEIQRTEQGDSAMYLCASSHWDTRGEQYFGPGTRLTVT.

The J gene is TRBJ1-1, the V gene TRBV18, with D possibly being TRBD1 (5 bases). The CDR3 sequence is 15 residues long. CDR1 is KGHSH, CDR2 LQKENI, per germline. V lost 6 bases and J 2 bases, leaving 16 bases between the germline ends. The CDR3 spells CASSPPRGDNTEAFF. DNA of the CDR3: TGTGCCAGCTCCCCCCCTCGGGGGGACAACACTGAAGCTTTCTTT.

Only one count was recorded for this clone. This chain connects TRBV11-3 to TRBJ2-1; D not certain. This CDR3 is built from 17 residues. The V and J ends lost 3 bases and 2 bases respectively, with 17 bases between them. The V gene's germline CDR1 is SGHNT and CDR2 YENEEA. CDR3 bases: TGTGCCAGCAGCTTTACCGCCTTGGGCAGTACCTACAATGAGCAGTTCTTC. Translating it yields CASSFTALGSTYNEQFF.

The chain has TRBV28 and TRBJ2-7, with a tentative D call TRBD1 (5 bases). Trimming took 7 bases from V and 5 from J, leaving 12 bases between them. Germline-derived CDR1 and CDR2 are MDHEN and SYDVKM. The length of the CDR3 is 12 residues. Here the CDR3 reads CASIGQFNEQYF. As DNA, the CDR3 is TGTGCCAGCATAGGACAATTTAACGAGCAGTACTTC.

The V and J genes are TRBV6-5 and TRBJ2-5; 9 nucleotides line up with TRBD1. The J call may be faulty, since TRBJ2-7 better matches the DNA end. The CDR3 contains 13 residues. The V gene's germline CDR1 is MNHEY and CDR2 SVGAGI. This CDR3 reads CASSRTGDYEQYF. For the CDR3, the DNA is TGTGCCAGCAGTAGGACAGGGGACTACGAGCAGTACTTC.

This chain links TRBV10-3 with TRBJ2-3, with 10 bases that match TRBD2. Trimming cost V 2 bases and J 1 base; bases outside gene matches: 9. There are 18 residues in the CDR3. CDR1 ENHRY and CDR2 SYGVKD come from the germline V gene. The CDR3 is CAISEGQLAGARTDTQYF. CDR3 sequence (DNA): TGTGCCATCAGTGAGGGACAGCTAGCGGGGGCCCGCACAGATACGCAGTATTTT.

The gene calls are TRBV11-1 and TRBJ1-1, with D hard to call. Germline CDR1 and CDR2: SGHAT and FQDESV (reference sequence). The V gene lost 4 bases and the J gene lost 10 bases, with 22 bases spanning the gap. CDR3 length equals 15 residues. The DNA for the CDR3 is TGTGCCAGCAGCTCTTACCACGACGGACTGAGATCAGCTTTCTTT. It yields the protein CASSSYHDGLRSAFF.

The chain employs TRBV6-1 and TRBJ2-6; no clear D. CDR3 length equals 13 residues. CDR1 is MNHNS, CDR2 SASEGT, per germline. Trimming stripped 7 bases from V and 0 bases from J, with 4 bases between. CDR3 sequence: CASTISGANVLTF. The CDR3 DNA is TGTGCCAGCACTATCTCTGGGGCCAACGTCCTGACTTTC.

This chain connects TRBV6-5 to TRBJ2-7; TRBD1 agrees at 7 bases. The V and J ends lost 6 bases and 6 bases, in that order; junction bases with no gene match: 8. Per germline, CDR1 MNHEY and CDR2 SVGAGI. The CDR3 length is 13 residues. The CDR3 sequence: CASRGTESFEQYF. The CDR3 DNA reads TGTGCCAGCAGAGGGACAGAATCGTTCGAGCAGTACTTC.

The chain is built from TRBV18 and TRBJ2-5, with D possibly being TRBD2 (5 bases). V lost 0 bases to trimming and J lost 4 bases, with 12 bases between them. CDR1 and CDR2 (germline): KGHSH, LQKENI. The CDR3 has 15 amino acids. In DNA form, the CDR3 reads TGTGCCAGCTCACCACCAGGGAGTCGGGGAGAGACCCAGTACTTC. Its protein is CASSPPGSRGETQYF.

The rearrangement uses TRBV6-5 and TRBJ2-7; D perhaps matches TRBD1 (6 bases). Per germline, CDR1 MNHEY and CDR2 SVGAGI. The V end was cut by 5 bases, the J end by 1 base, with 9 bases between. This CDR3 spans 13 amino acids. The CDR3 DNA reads TGTGCCAGCAGTACAGGGACGTCCTACGAGCAGTACTTC. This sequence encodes CASSTGTSYEQYF.

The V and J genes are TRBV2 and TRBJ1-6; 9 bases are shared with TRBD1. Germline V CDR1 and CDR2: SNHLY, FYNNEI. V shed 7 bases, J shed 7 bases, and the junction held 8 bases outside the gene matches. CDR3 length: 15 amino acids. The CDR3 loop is CASNPPTGGNSPLHF. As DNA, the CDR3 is TGTGCCAGCAACCCGCCGACAGGGGGGAATTCACCCCTCCACTTT.

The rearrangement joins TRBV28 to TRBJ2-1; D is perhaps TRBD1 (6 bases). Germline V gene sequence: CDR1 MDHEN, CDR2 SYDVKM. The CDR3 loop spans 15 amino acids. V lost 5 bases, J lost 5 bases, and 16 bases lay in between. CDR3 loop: CASSEGGGRNNEQFF. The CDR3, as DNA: TGTGCCAGCAGTGAGGGTGGGGGCCGAAACAATGAGCAGTTCTTC.

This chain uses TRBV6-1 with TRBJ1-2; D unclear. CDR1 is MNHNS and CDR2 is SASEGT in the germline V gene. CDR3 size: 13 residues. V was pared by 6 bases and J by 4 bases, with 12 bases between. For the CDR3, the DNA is TGTGCCAGCAGCATGGCAGATGCCTATGGCTACACCTTC. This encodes CASSMADAYGYTF.

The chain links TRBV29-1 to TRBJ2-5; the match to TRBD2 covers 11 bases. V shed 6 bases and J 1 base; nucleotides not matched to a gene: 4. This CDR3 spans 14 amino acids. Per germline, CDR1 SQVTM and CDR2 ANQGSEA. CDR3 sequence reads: CSVPGTSGQETQYF. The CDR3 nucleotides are TGCAGCGTCCCCGGGACTAGCGGCCAAGAGACCCAGTACTTC.

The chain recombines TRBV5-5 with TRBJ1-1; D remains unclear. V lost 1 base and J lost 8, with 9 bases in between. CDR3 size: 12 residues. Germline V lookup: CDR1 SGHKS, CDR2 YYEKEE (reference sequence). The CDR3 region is CASSLSVREAFF. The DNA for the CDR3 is TGTGCCAGCAGCTTGTCCGTTCGCGAAGCTTTCTTT.

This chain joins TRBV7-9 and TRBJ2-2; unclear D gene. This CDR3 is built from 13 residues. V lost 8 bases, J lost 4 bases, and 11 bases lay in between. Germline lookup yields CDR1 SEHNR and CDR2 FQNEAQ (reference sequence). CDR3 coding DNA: TGTGCCAGCGGCATTTTAGGCACCGGGGAGCTGTTTTTT. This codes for CASGILGTGELFF.

The CDR3 is CASSPGIIGTEAFF. CDR3 nucleotides: TGTGCCAGCAGCCCCGGGATAATTGGGACTGAAGCTTTCTTT. The chain employs TRBV14 and TRBJ1-1; D gene ambiguous. The CDR3 runs 14 residues. V lost 4 bases to trimming and J lost 5 bases, with 14 bases between them. Germline loops: CDR1 SGHDN, CDR2 FVKESK.

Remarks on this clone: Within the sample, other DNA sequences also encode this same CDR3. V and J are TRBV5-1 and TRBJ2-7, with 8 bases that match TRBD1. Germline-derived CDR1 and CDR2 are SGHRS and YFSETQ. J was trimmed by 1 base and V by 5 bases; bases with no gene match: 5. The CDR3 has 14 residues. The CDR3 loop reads CASSPGTGSYEQYF. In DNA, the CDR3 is TGCGCCAGCAGTCCCGGGACAGGTTCCTACGAGCAGTACTTC.

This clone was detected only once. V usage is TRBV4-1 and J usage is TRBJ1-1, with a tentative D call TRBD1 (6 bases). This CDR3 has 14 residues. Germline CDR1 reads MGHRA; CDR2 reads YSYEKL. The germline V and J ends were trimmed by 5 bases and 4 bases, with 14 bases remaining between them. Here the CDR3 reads CASSAHRETTEAFF. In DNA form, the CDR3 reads TGCGCCAGCAGCGCACACAGGGAAACCACTGAAGCTTTCTTT.

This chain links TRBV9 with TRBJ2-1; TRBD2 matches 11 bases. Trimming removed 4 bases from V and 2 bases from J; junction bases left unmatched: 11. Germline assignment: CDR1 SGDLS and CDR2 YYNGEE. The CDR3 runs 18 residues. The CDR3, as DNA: TGTGCCAGCAGCACCCGCCCAGGTAGCGGGGGGGCCTACAATGAGCAGTTCTTC. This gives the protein CASSTRPGSGGAYNEQFF.

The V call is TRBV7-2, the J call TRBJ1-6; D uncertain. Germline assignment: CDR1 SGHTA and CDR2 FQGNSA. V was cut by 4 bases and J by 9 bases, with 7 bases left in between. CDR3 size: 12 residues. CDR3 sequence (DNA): TGTGCCAGCAGCTCCCCCGGTTCACCCCTCCACTTT. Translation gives CASSSPGSPLHF.

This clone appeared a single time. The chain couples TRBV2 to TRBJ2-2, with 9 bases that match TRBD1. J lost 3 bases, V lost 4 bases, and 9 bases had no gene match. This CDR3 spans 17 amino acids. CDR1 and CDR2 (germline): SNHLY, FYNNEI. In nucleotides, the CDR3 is TGTGCCAGCAGTGTTGCCTCGGACAGGGGTTACACCGGGGAGCTGTTTTTT. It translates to CASSVASDRGYTGELFF.

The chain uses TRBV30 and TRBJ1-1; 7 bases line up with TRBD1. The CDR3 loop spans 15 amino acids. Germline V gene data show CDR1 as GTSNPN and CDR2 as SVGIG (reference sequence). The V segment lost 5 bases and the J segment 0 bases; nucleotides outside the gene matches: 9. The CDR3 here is CAWSWGGTVNTEAFF. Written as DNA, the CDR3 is TGTGCCTGGTCCTGGGGAGGGACAGTGAACACTGAAGCTTTCTTT.

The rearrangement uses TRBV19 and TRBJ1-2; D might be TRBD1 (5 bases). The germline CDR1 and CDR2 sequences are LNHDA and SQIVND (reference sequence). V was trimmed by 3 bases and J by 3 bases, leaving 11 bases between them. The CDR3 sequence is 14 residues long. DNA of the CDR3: TGTGCCAGTAGTATGGGGCAGCTTTACTATGGCTACACCTTC. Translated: CASSMGQLYYGYTF.

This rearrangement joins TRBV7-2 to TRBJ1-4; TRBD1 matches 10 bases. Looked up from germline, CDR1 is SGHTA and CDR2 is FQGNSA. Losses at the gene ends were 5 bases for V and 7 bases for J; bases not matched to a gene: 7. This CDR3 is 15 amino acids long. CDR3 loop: CASSGTGEAVEKLFF. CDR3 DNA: TGTGCCAGCAGCGGGACAGGGGAGGCGGTTGAAAAACTGTTTTTT.

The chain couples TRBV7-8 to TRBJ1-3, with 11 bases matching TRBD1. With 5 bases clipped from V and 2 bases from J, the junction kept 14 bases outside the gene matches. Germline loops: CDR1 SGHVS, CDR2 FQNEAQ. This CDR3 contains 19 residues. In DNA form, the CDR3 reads TGTGCCAGCAGCAGCGGGACAGGGGGACACCTTGGTCCTGGAAACACCATATATTTT. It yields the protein CASSSGTGGHLGPGNTIYF.